A single sample gave rise to the 8 T cell receptor beta chains below, sequenced in a study of blood T cells in healthy people across ages (dated by TCRdb to between 2014 and 2017). Library method: 5' RACE. For sequencing, an Illumina HiSeq 2500 was employed. A second about 7 to 11 cycle PCR used a sample-barcoded 5' primer and a J-beta primer mix. The public reads were quality trimmed at Q25 with fastp and then assembled into clones with MiXCR by TCRdb, keeping productive beta chains. Every distinct CDR3 protein forms one entry, paired with its most common genes and DNA. This sample holds about a million distinct CDR3 sequences; 35% to 40% were observed only once. 10% to 15% of the sample lies in the top ten. Sequencing input: blood. The receptors here all came from a man aged 18 to 30 in good health.

V usage is TRBV7-2 and J usage is TRBJ1-3; the D gene is possibly TRBD1 (6 bases). This CDR3 is 15 amino acids long. Germline-derived CDR1 and CDR2 are SGHTA and FQGNSA. V lost 5 bases and J lost 2, with 13 bases in between. CDR3 nucleotides: TGTGCCAGCAGCCAACAGGGTCCGCCTGGAAACACCATATATTTT. It translates to CASSQQGPPGNTIYF. Variable domain in full (rest from reference TRBV7-2 and TRBJ1-3): GAGVSQSPSNKVTEKGKDVELRCDPISGHTALYWYRQSLGQGLEFLIYFQGNSAPDKSGLPSDRFSAERTGGSVSTLTIQRTQQEDSAVYLCASSQQGPPGNTIYFGEGSWLTVV.

The table lists this clonotype with many counts. This chain connects TRBV12-3 or TRBV12-4 to TRBJ2-7; D perhaps matches TRBD1 (6 bases). The CDR3 consists of 13 residues. V lost 5 bases and J 3 bases, leaving 11 bases between the germline ends. In DNA form, the CDR3 reads TGTGCCAGCAGTGAACAGGGTATCTACGAGCAGTACTTC. As protein: CASSEQGIYEQYF.

The chain links TRBV7-9 to TRBJ2-5; no clear D. There are 13 residues in the CDR3. Germline V CDR1 and CDR2: SEHNR, FQNEAQ (reference sequence). V shed 3 bases and J shed 4 bases, with 9 bases lying between them. The CDR3 bases are TGTGCCAGCAGCTTCAAAGGCAGAGAGACCCAGTACTTC. Its translation is CASSFKGRETQYF. Complete variable domain (other parts from reference TRBV7-9 and TRBJ2-5): DTGVSQNPRHKITKRGQNVTFRCDPISEHNRLYWYRQTLGQGPEFLTYFQNEAQLEKSRLLSDRFSAERPKGSFSTLEIQRTEQGDSAMYLCASSFKGRETQYFGPGTRLLVL.

This clonotype was seen a few times. The CDR3 region is CASKTGGDEQFF. The CDR3, as DNA: TGTGCCAGCAAAACCGGCGGCGATGAGCAGTTCTTC. The chain employs TRBV6-2 or TRBV6-3 and TRBJ2-1; no definite D call. The V and J ends lost 7 bases and 8 bases respectively, with 12 bases between them. The CDR3 loop spans 12 amino acids. The germline gives CDR1 MNHEY, CDR2 SVGEGT.

V gene TRBV2 combines with J gene TRBJ1-1, with a possible D match to TRBD1 (5 bases). The length of the CDR3 is 12 residues. V gave up 7 bases and J gave up 10 bases, with 16 bases separating them. Germline values: CDR1 SNHLY, CDR2 FYNNEI. This CDR3 reads CASNPGHGGAFF. CDR3 coding DNA: TGTGCCAGCAACCCTGGACATGGGGGAGCTTTCTTT.

This clonotype occurred many times. The chain joins TRBV12-3 or TRBV12-4 to TRBJ2-7, with 8 bases matching TRBD2. With V trimmed by 6 bases and J by 0 bases, 1 base remained unmatched. This CDR3 has 13 amino acids. This chain's CDR3 is CASRLAASYEQYF. The CDR3 nucleotides read TGTGCCAGCAGACTAGCGGCCTCCTACGAGCAGTACTTC.

V and J are TRBV21-1 and TRBJ2-3; the table's D call of TRBD1 was not tested on the DNA. TRBV21-1 is assigned pseudogene status. The CDR3 sequence is 17 residues long. The CDR3 coding sequence is TGTGCCAGCAGCAAAGGCCAGGGACCCCCTAGCACAGATACGCAGTATTTT. It is translated as CASSKGQGPPSTDTQYF.

The V gene is TRBV4-2, the J gene TRBJ1-5; the D is unclear. Trimming removed 0 bases from V and 2 bases from J, with 11 bases in between. This CDR3 is 16 amino acids long. The V gene's germline CDR1 is LGHNA and CDR2 YNFKEQ. Here the CDR3 reads CASSQDVGFGNQPQHF. The CDR3 coding sequence is TGTGCCAGCAGCCAAGATGTGGGGTTTGGCAATCAGCCCCAGCATTTT.